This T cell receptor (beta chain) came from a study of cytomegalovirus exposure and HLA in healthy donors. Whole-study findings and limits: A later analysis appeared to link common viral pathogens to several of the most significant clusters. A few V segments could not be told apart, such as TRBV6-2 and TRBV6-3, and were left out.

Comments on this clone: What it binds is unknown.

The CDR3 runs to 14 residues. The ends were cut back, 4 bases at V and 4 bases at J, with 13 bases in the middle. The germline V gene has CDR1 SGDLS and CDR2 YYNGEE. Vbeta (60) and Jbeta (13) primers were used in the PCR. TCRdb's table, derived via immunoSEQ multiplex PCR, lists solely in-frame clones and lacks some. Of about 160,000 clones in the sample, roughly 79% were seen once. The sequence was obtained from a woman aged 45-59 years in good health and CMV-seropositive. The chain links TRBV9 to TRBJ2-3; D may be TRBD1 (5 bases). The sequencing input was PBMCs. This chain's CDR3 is CASSPRQFADTQYF. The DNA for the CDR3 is TGTGCCAGCAGCCCGAGACAGTTCGCAGATACGCAGTATTTT.